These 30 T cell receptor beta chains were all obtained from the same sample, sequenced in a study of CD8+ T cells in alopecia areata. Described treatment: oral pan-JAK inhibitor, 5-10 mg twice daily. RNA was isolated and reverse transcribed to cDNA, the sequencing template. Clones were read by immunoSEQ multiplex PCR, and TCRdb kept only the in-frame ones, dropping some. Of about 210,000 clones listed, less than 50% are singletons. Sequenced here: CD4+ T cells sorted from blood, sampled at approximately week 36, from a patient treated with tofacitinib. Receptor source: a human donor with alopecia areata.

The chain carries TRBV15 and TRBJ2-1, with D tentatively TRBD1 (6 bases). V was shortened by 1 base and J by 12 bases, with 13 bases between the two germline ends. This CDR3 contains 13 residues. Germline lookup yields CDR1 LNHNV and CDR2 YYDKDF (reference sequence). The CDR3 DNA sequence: TGTGCCACCAGCAGAGGAGGGGACACACGGCAGTTCTTC. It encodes CATSRGGDTRQFF.

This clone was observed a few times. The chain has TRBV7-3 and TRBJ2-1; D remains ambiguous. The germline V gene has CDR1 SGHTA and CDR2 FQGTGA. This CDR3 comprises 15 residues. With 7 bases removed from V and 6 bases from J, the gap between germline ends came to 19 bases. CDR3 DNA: TGTGCCAGCACCCCCAAGCCCAGAGGCCCCAATGAGCAGTTCTTC. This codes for CASTPKPRGPNEQFF.

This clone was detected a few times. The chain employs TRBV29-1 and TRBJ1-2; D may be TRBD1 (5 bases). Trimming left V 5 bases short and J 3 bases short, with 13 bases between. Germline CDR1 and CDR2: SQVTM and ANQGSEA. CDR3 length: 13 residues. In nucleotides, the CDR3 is TGCAGCGTTCGTCCGGGGACGGACTATGGCTACACCTTC. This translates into CSVRPGTDYGYTF.

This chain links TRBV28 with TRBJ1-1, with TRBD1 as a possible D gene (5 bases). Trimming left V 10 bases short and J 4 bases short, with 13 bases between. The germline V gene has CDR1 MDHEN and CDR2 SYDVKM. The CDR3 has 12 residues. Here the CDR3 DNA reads TGTGCCACGATGACCAGGGCCACTGAAGCTTTCTTT. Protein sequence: CATMTRATEAFF.

CDR3 region: CASSADRGGYNEQFF. CDR3 DNA sequence: TGTGCCAGCAGCGCGGACAGAGGGGGCTACAATGAGCAGTTCTTC. The chain employs TRBV9 and TRBJ2-1; a possible D gene is TRBD1 (6 bases). The CDR3 sequence is 15 residues long. Germline V CDR1 and CDR2: SGDLS, YYNGEE. The V and J ends lost 3 bases and 3 bases respectively, with 13 bases between them.

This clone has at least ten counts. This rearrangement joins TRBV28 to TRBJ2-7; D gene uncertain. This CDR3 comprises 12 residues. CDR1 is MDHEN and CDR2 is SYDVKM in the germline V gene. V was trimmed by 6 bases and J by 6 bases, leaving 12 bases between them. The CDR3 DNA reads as TGTGCCAGCAGGGCGATGTTATCCGAGCAGTACTTC. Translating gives CASRAMLSEQYF.

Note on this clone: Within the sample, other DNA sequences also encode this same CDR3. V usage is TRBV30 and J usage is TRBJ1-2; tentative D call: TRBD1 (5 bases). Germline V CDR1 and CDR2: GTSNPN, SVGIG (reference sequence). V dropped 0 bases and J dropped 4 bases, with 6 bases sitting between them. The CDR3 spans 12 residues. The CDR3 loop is CAWSVGLYGYTF. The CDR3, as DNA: TGTGCCTGGAGTGTGGGGCTCTATGGCTACACCTTC.

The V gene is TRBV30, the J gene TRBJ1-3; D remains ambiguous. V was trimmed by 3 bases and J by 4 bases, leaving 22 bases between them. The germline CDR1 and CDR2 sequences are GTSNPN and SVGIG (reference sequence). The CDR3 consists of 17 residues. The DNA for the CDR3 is TGTGCCTGGAGAGCTCAGCCCCAGACCCGGGCCGGAAACACCATATATTTT. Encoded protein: CAWRAQPQTRAGNTIYF. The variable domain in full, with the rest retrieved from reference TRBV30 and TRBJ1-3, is SQTIHQWPATLVQPVGSPLSLECTVEGTSNPNLYWYRQAAGRGLQLLFYSVGIGQISSEVPQNLSASRPQDRQFILSSKKLLLSDSGFYLCAWRAQPQTRAGNTIYFGEGSWLTVV.

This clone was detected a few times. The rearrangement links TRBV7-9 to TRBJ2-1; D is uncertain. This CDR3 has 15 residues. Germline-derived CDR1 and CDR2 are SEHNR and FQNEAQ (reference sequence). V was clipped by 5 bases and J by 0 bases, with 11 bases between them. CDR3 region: CASSPFLSSYNEQFF. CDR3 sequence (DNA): TGTGCCAGCAGCCCGTTTCTGAGCTCCTACAATGAGCAGTTCTTC.

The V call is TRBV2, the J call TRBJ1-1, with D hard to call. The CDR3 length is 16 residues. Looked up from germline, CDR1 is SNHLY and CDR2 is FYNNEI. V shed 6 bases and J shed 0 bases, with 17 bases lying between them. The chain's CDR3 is CASRRFPGAVNTEAFF. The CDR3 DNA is TGTGCCAGCAGACGTTTTCCGGGAGCCGTGAACACTGAAGCTTTCTTT.

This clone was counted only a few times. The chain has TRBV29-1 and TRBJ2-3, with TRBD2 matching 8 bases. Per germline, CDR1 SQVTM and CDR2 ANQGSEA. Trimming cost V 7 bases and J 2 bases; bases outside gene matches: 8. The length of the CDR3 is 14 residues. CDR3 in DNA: TGCAGCGGCTCCGGGGGGGCCATCACAGATACGCAGTATTTT. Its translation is CSGSGGAITDTQYF.

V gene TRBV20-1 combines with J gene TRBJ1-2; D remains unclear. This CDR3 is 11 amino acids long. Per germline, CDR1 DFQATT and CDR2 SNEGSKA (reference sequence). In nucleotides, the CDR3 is TGCGGCGCAGACCAAGGCGGTGGCTACACCTTC. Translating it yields CGADQGGGYTF.

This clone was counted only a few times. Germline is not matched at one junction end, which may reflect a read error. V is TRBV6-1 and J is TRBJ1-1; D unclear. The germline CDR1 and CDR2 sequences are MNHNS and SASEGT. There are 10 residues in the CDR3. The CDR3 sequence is CASSETRKVF. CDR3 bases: TGTGCCAGCAGTGAGACACGTAAGGTCTTT.

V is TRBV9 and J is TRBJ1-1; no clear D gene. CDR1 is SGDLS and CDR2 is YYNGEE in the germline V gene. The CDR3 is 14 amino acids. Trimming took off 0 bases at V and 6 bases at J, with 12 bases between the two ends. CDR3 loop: CASSVVAFGAEAFF. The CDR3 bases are TGTGCCAGCAGCGTAGTTGCCTTCGGGGCTGAAGCTTTCTTT.

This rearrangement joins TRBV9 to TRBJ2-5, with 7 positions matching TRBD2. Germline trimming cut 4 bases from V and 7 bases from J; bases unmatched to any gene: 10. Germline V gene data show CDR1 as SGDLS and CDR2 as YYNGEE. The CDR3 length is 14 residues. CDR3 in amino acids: CASSPGDPGGTQYF. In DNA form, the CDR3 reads TGTGCCAGCAGCCCTGGGGACCCGGGGGGGACCCAGTACTTC.

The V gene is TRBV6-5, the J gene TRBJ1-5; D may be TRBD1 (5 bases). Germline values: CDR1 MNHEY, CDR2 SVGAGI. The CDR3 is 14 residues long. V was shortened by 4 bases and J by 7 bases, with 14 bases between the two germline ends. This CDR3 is CASSSSRTQQPQHF. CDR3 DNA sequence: TGTGCCAGCAGTTCCTCACGGACACAACAGCCCCAGCATTTT.

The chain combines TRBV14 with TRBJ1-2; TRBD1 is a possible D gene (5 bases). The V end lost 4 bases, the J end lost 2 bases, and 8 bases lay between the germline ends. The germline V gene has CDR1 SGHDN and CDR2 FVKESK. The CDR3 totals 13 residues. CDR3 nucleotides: TGTGCCAGCAGCCGACAGAGCAACTATGGCTACACCTTC. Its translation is CASSRQSNYGYTF.

This CDR3 reads CASTHKNIQYF. The CDR3 bases are TGCGCCAGCACTCATAAAAACATTCAGTACTTC. This chain joins TRBV23-1 and TRBJ2-4, with D hard to call. TRBV23-1 belongs to the ORF category, with a function that is uncertain. The CDR3 is made up of 11 amino acids. V gave up 7 bases and J gave up 4 bases, with 5 bases separating them.

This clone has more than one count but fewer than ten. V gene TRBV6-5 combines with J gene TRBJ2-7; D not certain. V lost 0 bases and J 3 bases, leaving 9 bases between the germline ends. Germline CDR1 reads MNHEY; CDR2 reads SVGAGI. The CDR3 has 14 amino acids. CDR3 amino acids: CASSYSLGNYEQYF. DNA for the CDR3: TGTGCCAGCAGTTACTCGCTGGGGAACTACGAGCAGTACTTC.

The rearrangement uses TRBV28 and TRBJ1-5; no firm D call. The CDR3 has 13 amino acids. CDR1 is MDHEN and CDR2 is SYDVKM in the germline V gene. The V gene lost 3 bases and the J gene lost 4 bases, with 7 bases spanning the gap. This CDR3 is CASSFRENQPQHF. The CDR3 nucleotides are TGTGCCAGCAGTTTTAGGGAAAATCAGCCCCAGCATTTT.

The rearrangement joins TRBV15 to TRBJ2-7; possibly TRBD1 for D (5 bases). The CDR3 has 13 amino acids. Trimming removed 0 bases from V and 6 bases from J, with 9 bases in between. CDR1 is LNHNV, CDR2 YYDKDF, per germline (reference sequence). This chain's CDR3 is CATSRDRQFEQYF. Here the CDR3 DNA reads TGTGCCACCAGCAGAGATAGACAGTTCGAGCAGTACTTC.

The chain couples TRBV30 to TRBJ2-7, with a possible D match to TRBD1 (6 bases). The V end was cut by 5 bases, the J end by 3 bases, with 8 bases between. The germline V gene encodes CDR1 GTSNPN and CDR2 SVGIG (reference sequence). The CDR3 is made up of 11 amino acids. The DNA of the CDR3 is TGTGCCTGGGCGGACAGCTACGAGCAGTACTTC. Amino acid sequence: CAWADSYEQYF.

The CDR3 bases are TGTGCCAGCAGCCCGGAGCTCGGGTCCGGAAACACCATATATTTT. Protein sequence: CASSPELGSGNTIYF. V and J are TRBV7-7 and TRBJ1-3; D not resolved. Germline V CDR1 and CDR2: SSHAT, FNYEAQ (reference sequence). Trimming stripped 5 bases from V and 4 bases from J, with 15 bases between. The CDR3 consists of 15 residues. Full variable domain (missing parts from reference TRBV7-7 and TRBJ1-3): GAGVSQSPRYKVTKRGQDVTLRCDPISSHATLYWYQQALGQGPEFLTYFNYEAQPDKSGLPSDRFSAERPEGSISTLTIQRTEQRDSAMYRCASSPELGSGNTIYFGEGSWLTVV.

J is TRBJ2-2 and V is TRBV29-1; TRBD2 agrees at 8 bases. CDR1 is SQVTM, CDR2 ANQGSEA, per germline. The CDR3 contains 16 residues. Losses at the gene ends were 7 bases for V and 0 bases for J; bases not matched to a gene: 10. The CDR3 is CSGSSGPSTNTGELFF. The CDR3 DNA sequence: TGCAGCGGCTCTAGCGGGCCGTCGACGAACACCGGGGAGCTGTTTTTT.

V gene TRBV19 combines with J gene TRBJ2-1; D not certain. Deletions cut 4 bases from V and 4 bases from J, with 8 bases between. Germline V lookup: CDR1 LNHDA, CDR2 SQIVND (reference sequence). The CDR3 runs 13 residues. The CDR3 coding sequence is TGTGCCAGTAGTACGACACAGTACAATGAGCAGTTCTTC. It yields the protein CASSTTQYNEQFF.

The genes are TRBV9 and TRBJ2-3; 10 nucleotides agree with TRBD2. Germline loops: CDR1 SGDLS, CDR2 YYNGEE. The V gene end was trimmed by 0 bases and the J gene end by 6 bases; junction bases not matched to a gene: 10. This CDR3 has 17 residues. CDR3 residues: CASSVEGLAEGRDTQYF. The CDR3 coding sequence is TGTGCCAGCAGCGTAGAAGGACTAGCGGAGGGGCGGGATACGCAGTATTTT.

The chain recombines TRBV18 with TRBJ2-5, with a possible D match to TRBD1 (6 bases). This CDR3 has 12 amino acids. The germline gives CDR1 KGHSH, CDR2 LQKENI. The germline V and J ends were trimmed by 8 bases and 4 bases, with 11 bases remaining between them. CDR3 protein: CASAGEGETQYF. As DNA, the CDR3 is TGTGCCAGCGCAGGGGAAGGAGAGACCCAGTACTTC.

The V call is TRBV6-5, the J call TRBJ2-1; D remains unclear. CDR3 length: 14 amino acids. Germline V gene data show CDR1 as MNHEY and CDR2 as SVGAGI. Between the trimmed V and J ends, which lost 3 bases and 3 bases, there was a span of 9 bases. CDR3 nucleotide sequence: TGTGCCAGCAGTTATGTCCGGAACTACAATGAGCAGTTCTTC. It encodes CASSYVRNYNEQFF.

For the CDR3, the DNA is TGTGCCACCAGCAGAGTCCGGGGGGCCCTCTACGAGCAGTACTTC. Protein sequence: CATSRVRGALYEQYF. The chain links TRBV15 to TRBJ2-7; D is possibly TRBD2 (7 bases). This CDR3 is built from 15 residues. Between the trimmed V and J ends, which lost 1 base and 3 bases, there was a span of 13 bases. Germline V gives CDR1 LNHNV, CDR2 YYDKDF (reference sequence).

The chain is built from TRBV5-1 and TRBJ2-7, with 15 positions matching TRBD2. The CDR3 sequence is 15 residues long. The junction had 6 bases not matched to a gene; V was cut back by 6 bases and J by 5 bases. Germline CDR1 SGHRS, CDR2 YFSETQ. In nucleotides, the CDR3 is TGCGCCAGCACCGGACTAGCGGGAGGGCCCCACGAGCAGTACTTC. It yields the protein CASTGLAGGPHEQYF.